This T cell receptor (beta chain) originates from a study of blood T cells in healthy people across ages. Study-level results: In long-lived donors, naive CD4+ cell counts and diversity exceeded those of aged donors. Age showed a roughly linear inverse relationship with TCR beta diversity per million T cells.

Donation came from healthy Caucasian individuals in Russia who were aged 6 to 90. A second PCR of 7 to 11 cycles used a sample-barcoded 5' primer and a J-beta primer mix. Each cDNA molecule, via a template-switch adaptor with 12 random nucleotides, was tagged. Using its own MiXCR run on the 5' RACE reads, TCRdb lists one record per CDR3 protein. The sample lists about 1.8 million distinct CDR3 sequences, 49% seen once, with around 2.1% in the top ten. This clonotype was seen once. The antigen is not known. The V segment lost 2 bases and the J segment 3 bases; nucleotides outside the gene matches: 7. CDR1 and CDR2 (germline): MNHEY, SVGAGI. The CDR3 runs 16 residues.

This sequence was found in a woman aged 35 to 49 in good health. V and J are TRBV6-5 and TRBJ2-7; 10 nucleotides agree with TRBD2. The sequencing input was blood. CDR3 protein: CASSYVSSGGFYEQYF. In nucleotides, the CDR3 is TGTGCCAGCAGTTACGTGTCTAGCGGGGGATTCTACGAGCAGTACTTC.